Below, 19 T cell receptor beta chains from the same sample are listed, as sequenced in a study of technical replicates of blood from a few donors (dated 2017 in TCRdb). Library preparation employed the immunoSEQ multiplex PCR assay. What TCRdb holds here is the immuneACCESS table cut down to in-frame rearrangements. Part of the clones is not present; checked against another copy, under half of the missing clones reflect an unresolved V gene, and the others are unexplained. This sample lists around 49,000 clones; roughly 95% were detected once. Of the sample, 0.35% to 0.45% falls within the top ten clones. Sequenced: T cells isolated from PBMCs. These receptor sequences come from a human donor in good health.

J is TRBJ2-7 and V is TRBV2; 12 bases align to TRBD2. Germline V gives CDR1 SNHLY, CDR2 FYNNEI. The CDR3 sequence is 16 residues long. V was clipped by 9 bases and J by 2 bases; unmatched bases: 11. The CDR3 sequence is CASTSGTSGYTYEQYF. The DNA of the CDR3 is TGTGCCAGTACCTCCGGGACTAGCGGGTACACCTACGAGCAGTACTTC. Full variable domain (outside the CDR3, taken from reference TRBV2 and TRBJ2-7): EPEVTQTPSHQVTQMGQEVILRCVPISNHLYFYWYRQILGQKVEFLVSFYNNEISEKSEIFDDQFSVERPDGSNFTLKIRSTKLEDSAMYFCASTSGTSGYTYEQYFGPGTRLTVT.

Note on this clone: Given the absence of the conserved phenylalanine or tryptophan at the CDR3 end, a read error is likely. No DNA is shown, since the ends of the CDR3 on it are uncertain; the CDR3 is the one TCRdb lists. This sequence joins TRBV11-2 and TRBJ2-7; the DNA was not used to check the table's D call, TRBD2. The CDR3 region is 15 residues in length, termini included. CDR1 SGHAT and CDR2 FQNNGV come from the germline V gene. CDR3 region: CASSLARLAESPFFA.

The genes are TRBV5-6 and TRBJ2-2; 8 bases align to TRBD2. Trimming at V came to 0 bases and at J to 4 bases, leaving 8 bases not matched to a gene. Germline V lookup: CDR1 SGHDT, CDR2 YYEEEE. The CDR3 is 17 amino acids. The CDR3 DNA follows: TGTGCCAGCAGCTTGGGCTTTCGGGGGGGATTCACCGGGGAGCTGTTTTTT. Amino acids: CASSLGFRGGFTGELFF.

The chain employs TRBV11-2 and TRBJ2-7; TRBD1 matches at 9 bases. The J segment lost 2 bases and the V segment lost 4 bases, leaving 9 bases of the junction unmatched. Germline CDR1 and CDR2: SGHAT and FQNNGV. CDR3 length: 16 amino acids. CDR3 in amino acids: CASSSSKGQGPYEQYF. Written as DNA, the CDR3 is TGTGCCAGCAGCTCCTCTAAGGGACAGGGCCCCTACGAGCAGTACTTC.

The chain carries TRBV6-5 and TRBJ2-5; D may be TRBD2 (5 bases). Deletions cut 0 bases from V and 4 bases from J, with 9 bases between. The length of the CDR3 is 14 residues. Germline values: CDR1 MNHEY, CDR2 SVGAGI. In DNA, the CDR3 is TGTGCCAGCAGTTACTCCTTCGGGGTAGAGACCCAGTACTTC. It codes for CASSYSFGVETQYF.

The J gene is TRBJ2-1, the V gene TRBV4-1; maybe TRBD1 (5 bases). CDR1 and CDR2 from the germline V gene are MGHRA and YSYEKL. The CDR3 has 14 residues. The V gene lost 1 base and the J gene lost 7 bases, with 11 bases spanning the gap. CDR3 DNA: TGCGCCAGCAGCCAAGCGCAGGGTCTGAATGAGCAGTTCTTC. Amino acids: CASSQAQGLNEQFF.

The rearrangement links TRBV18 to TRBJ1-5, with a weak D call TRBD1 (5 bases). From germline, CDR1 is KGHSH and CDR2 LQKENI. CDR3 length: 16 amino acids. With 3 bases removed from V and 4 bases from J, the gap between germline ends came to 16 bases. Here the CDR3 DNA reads TGTGCCAGCTCACCTGGATCGAGACAGCTAAATCAGCCCCAGCATTTT. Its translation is CASSPGSRQLNQPQHF.

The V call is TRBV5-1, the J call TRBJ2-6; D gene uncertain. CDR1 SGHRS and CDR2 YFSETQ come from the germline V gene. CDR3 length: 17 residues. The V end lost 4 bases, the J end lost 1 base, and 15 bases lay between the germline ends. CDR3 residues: CASSRLESRSGANVLTF. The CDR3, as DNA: TGCGCCAGCAGCCGATTGGAATCGCGGTCTGGGGCCAACGTCCTGACTTTC.

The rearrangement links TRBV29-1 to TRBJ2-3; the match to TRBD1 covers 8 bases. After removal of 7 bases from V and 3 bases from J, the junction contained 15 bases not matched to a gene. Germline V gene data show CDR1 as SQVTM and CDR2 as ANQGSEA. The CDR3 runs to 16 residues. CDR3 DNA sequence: TGCAGCGCAAACCCGCAGGGGGCGGTAAGGACAGATACGCAGTATTTT. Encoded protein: CSANPQGAVRTDTQYF.

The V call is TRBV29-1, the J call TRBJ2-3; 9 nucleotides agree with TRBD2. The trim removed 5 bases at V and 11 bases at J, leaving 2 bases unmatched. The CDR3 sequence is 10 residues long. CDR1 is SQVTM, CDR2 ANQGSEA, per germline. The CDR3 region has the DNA TGCAGCGTTCTAGCGGGGCAGCAGTATTTT. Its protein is CSVLAGQQYF.

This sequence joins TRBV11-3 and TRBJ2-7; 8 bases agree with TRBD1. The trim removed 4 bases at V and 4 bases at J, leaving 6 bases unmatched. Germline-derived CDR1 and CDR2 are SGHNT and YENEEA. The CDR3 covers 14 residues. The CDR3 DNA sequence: TGTGCCAGCAGCTCGGACAGGGAGGCATACGAGCAGTACTTC. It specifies CASSSDREAYEQYF.

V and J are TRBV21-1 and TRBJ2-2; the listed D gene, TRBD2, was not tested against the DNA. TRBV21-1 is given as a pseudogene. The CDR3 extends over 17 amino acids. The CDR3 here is CASSKTPAGENTGELFF. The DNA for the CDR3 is TGTGCCAGCAGCAAAACCCCTGCGGGGGAGAACACCGGGGAGCTGTTTTTT.

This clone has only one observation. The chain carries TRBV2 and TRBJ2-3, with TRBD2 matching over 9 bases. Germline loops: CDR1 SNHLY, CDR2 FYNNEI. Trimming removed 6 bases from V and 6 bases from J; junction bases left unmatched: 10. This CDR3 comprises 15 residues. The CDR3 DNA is TGTGCCAGCAGAGACCTCGCGGGAGGGACGGATACGCAGTATTTT. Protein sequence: CASRDLAGGTDTQYF. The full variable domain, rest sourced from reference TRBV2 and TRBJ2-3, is EPEVTQTPSHQVTQMGQEVILRCVPISNHLYFYWYRQILGQKVEFLVSFYNNEISEKSEIFDDQFSVERPDGSNFTLKIRSTKLEDSAMYFCASRDLAGGTDTQYFGPGTRLTVL.

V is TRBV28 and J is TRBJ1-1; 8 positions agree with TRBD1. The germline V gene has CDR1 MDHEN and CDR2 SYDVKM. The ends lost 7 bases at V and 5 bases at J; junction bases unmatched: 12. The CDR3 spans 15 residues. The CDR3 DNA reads TGTGCCAGCAATAGCGCAGGGGGCGTGGGGACTGAAGCTTTCTTT. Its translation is CASNSAGGVGTEAFF.

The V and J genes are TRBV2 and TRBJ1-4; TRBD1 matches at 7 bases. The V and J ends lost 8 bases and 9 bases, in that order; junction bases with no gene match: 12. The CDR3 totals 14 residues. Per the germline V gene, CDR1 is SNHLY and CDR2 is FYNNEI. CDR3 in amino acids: CASLKTGSGQKLFF. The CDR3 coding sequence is TGTGCCAGCCTTAAGACAGGGAGTGGGCAAAAACTGTTTTTT.

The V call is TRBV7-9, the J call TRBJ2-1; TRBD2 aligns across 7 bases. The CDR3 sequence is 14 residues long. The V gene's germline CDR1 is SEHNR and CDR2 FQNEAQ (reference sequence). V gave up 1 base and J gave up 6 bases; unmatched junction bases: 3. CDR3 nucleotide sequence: TGTGCCAGCAGCTTAGTAGCTAGCGGCAATGAGCAGTTCTTC. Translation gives CASSLVASGNEQFF.

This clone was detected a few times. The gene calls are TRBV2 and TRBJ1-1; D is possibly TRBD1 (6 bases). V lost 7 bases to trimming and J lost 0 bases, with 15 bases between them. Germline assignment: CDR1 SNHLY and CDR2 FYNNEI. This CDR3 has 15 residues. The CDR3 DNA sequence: TGTGCCAGCACTTGGACAGCCCCCATGAACACTGAAGCTTTCTTT. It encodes CASTWTAPMNTEAFF.

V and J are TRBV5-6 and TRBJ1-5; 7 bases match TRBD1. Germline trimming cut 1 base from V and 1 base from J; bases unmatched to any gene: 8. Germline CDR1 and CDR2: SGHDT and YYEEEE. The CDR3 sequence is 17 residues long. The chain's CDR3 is CASSLKGRGRSNQPQHF. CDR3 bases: TGTGCCAGCAGCTTGAAGGGAAGGGGGCGCAGCAATCAGCCCCAGCATTTT.

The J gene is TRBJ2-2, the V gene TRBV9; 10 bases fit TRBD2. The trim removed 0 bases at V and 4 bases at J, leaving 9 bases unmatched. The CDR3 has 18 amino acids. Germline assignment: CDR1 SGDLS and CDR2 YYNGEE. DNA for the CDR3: TGTGCCAGCAGCGTAGTAGAGCGGGAGGGCCCGGGCACCGGGGAGCTGTTTTTT. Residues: CASSVVEREGPGTGELFF.